This record covers a single T cell receptor beta chain. The ends were cut back, 4 bases at V and 2 bases at J, with 11 bases in the middle. Germline CDR1 is MNHEY and CDR2 is SVGEGT. This CDR3 is built from 14 residues. This specimen belongs to a study of blood T cell repertoires in COVID-19. For the study at large: COVID-19 samples, acute and convalescent, were from the United States, Italy and Spain.

In the authors' methods: Amplified reference gene primers provided the basis for estimating nucleated cell counts. Assay: immunoSEQ multiplex PCR; the TCRdb copy retains only in-frame clones and omits some. The DNA was the basis for D and trimming; V, J and clone size are from that table. The sample records approximately 140,000 clones, roughly 88% being singletons. V gene TRBV6-2 or TRBV6-3 combines with J gene TRBJ1-1; no clear D. The clonotype originates from a woman in her sixties or seventies with acute or convalescent COVID-19. Sequencing input: peripheral blood. In nucleotides, the CDR3 is TGTGCCAGCAGTTCGGTAGACTATAACACTGAAGCTTTCTTT. It specifies CASSSVDYNTEAFF.